Included here is one TCR beta chain sequence, with context. What this receptor recognizes is not known. Per-base qualities were not stored, and no clone one base away is much larger. TCRbeta CDR3 regions were amplified from genomic DNA using the immunoSEQ Assay, a bias-controlled multiplex PCR. The paper's processing steps were these. The number of nucleated cells in each sample was estimated from the amplification of reference gene primers within the assay. Sequence reads were collapsed and filtered to measure the absolute abundance of every unique TCRbeta CDR3 rearrangement. For each sample, productive Simpson clonality was calculated as the square root of Simpson's diversity index across productive rearrangements. TCRdb's version of the immuneACCESS table is confined to in-frame rearrangements and falls short of the full clone set. An unresolved V gene accounts for under half of the shortfall where checked; the remainder is of unknown origin. V and J calls and clone size follow that table, whereas D and trimming were derived from the DNA. Counted in this sample were 90,000 to 150,000 clones; over 60% of them appeared once. The ten most abundant clones make up roughly 6.2% of the sample.

These data belong to a study of blood T cell repertoires in COVID-19 (dated by TCRdb to about 2020). A note on the overall study: Collaborator samples came from the United States, Italy and Spain and covered acute and convalescent phases of COVID-19. Samples came from the ongoing ImmuneRACE study (first 160 participants) plus 1,254 subjects from 6 global collaborators. Nearly every sample came with metadata listing a de-identified subject ID, COVID-19 status, age in years and sex. Where available, HLA class I and class II types were taken from metadata supplied by the sample provider and were not determined by assay-based typing. Deeply sampled blood TCRbeta repertoires from subjects exposed to, actively infected with, or recovered from COVID-19 were included in the dataset. A freely available public database, intended as a resource for researchers studying the immune response to SARS-CoV-2, is where the repertoires were released. The prospective study material was composed of cDNA or gDNA derived from T cells, B-cell-depleted T cells, or PBMCs.

The germline V gene yields SGHTA for CDR1 and FQGTGA for CDR2. The CDR3 goes from the cysteine to the phenylalanine over 14 residues. Of all the DNA, just the CDR3 is kept, 42 bases in frame from base 1. Trimming accounts for 5 bases at V and 7 bases at J, while the number of junction bases matched to no gene is 9. Study-wide findings and limitations: Clinical and demographic metadata were provided uncurated, with the amount varying by source and participant.

Each collaborating institution followed its own protocols to collect whole blood in K2EDTA tubes. Collaborator samples were shipped for TCRbeta analysis as frozen whole blood, isolated PBMCs, or DNA extracted from either sample type. The chain joins TRBV7-3 to TRBJ2-7; 9 central bases correspond to TRBD2. Specimen: peripheral blood. This receptor was taken from a man aged 65-85 years with acute or convalescent COVID-19. In nucleotide form, the sequence is TGTGCCAGCAGCCCCTCTAGCGGGGCTAAGGAGCAGTACTTC. The resulting protein is CASSPSSGAKEQYF. With all but the CDR3 taken from the reference TRBV7-3 and TRBJ2-7 genes, the full variable domain is: GAGVSQTPSNKVTEKGKYVELRCDPISGHTALYWYRQSLGQGPEFLIYFQGTGAADDSGLPNDRFFAVRPEGSVSTLKIQRTERGDSAVYLCASSPSSGAKEQYFGPGTRLTVT.